The clone carrying this TCR beta chain appeared many times. The antigen remains undetermined. The study excluded patients with uncontrolled infection, other autoimmune disease, pregnancy or lactation. The data are from a study of T cells in Graves' hyperthyroidism and ophthalmopathy. Whole-study results and caveats: Ophthalmopathy onset followed model prediction by a median around 6.9 months.

This CDR3 contains 15 residues. Germline CDR1 reads MDHEN; CDR2 reads SYDVKM. V shed 2 bases and J shed 0 bases, with 11 bases lying between them. Amplification of TCR beta CDR3 regions was performed using RNA transcripts as template. The HTBI set primed first-round TCR CDR3 RT-PCR. Using its own MiXCR run on the multiplex PCR reads, TCRdb lists one record per CDR3 protein. The sample shows roughly 700,000 distinct CDR3 sequences, 12% to 15% of them seen only once. The receptor was derived from a woman aged 18-29 years with Graves' hyperthyroidism. Sequencing input: blood. The chain is built from TRBV28 and TRBJ2-7, with D possibly being TRBD1 (5 bases). CDR3 amino acids: CASSLQGFSSYEQYF. CDR3 nucleotides: TGTGCCAGCAGTTTACAGGGTTTCAGCTCCTACGAGCAGTACTTC. Together with reference TRBV28 and TRBJ2-7, the CDR3 gives the full variable domain: DVKVTQSSRYLVKRTGEKVFLECVQDMDHENMFWYRQDPGLGLRLIYFSYDVKMKEKGDIPEGYSVSREKKERFSLILESASTNQTSMYLCASSLQGFSSYEQYFGPGTRLTVT.